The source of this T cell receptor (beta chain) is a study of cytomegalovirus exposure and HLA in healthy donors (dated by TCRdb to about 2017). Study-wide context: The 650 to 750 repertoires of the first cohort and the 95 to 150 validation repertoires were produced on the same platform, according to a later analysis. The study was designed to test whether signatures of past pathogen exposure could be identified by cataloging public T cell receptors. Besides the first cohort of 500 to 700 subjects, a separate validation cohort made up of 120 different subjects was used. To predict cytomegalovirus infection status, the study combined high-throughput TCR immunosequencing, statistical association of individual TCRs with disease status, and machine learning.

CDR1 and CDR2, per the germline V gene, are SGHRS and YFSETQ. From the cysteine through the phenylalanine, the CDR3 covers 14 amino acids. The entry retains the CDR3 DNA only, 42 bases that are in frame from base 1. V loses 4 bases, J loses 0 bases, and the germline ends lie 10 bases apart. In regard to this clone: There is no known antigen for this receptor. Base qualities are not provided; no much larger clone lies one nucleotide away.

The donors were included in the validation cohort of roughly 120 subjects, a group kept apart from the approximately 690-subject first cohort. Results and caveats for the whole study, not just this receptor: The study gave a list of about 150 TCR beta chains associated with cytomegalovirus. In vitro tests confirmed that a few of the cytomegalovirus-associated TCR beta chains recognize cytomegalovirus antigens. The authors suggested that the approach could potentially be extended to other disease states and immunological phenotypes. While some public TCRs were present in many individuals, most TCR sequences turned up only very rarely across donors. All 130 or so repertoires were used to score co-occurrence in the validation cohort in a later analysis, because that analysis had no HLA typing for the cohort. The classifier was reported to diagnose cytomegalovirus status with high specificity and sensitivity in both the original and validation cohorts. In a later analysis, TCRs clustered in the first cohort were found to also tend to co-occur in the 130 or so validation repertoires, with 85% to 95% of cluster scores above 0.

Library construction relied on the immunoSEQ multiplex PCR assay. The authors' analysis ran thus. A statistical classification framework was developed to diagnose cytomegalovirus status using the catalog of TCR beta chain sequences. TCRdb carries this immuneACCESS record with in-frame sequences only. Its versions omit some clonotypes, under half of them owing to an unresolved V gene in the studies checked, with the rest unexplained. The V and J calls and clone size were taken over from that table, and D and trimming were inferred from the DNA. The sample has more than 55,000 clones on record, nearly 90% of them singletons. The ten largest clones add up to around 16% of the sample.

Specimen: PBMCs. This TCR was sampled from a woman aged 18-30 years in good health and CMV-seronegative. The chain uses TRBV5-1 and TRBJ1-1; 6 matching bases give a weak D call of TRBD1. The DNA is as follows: TGCGCCAGCAGCGCCGGGACACTGAACACTGAAGCTTTCTTT. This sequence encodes CASSAGTLNTEAFF.